This T cell receptor (beta chain) was obtained from a study of T cell responses to AZD1222 COVID-19 vaccine. Study results and caveats: The sample set comprised mostly white British donors with more females, and clonal diversity was possibly underestimated.

The CDR3 covers 20 residues. Germline values: CDR1 LGHDT, CDR2 YNNKEL (reference sequence). The V and J ends lost 1 base and 0 bases, in that order; junction bases with no gene match: 12. Sequencing was performed with immunoSEQ multiplex PCR; in TCRdb, only in-frame clones are kept and a portion is missing. Among about 120,000 clones, about 90% were seen once, and the ten largest hold almost 5.5%. Comment on this clone: The antigen is undetermined.

This material consisted of peripheral blood, taken on day 0 of AZD1222 vaccination. This chain links TRBV3-1 (or the pseudogene TRBV3-2) with TRBJ1-5; 10 positions match TRBD1. The TCR was taken from an adult in good health. The CDR3 nucleotides read TGTGCCAGCAGCCAAGGAGTTCGGACAGGGGGGGCTTATAGCAATCAGCCCCAGCATTTT. Encoded protein: CASSQGVRTGGAYSNQPQHF.